The 13 T cell receptor beta chains below were found in one sample sequenced in a study of PD-L1 blockade in urothelial cancer. The time point is: peripheral blood 6 weeks after treatment start. TCRdb keeps only in-frame clones here, not all; method: immunoSEQ multiplex PCR. Of about 35,000 clones listed, 84% were seen once; the top ten hold roughly a tenth. Sequenced here: PBMCs, sampled around atezolizumab (anti-PD-L1) treatment. Receptors were obtained from a middle-aged man with urothelial cancer.

The chain joins TRBV5-1 to TRBJ1-1; no clear D. Germline V gene data show CDR1 as SGHRS and CDR2 as YFSETQ. CDR3 size: 14 residues. Trimming shortened V by 1 base and J by 5 bases, and 12 bases separated the two germline ends. CDR3 sequence (DNA): TGCGCCAGCAGCTTGCGGCAGGCGAAGACTGAAGCTTTCTTT. This encodes CASSLRQAKTEAFF.

CDR3 DNA sequence: TGTGCCAGCAGCTATTCCCCTAGCGGGAGGGCCTACAATGAGCAGTTCTTC. Its protein is CASSYSPSGRAYNEQFF. The gene calls are TRBV5-4 and TRBJ2-1; TRBD2 agrees at 12 bases. CDR3 length: 17 residues. J was trimmed by 2 bases and V by 3 bases; bases with no gene match: 6. The germline CDR1 and CDR2 sequences are SGHNT and YYREEE (reference sequence).

This clone appeared a single time. The rearrangement joins TRBV28 to TRBJ1-2, with 7 nucleotides matching TRBD1. The CDR3 is 14 amino acids. V lost 5 bases, J lost 7 bases, and 10 bases stayed unmatched. In germline, CDR1 is MDHEN, CDR2 SYDVKM. The chain's CDR3 is CASSGLEGGSGYTF. For the CDR3, the DNA is TGTGCCAGCAGTGGATTGGAAGGGGGCTCTGGCTACACCTTC.

In this sample, this clone turned up a few times. The V call is TRBV28, the J call TRBJ2-5; D may be TRBD1 (5 bases). With 10 bases removed from V and 1 base from J, the gap between germline ends came to 10 bases. The CDR3 consists of 12 residues. Germline V gives CDR1 MDHEN, CDR2 SYDVKM. This chain's CDR3 is CATLDSQETQYF. Here the CDR3 DNA reads TGTGCCACCCTCGACAGCCAAGAGACCCAGTACTTC.

V usage is TRBV27 and J usage is TRBJ1-2, with D perhaps TRBD1 (5 bases). The CDR3 loop spans 14 amino acids. Trimming shortened V by 5 bases and J by 2 bases, and 12 bases separated the two germline ends. Germline V gives CDR1 MNHEY, CDR2 SMNVEV (reference sequence). The CDR3 DNA sequence: TGTGCCAGCAGTCCGTGGGGGGAGAACTATGGCTACACCTTC. Encoded protein: CASSPWGENYGYTF.

Only a few counts were recorded for this clone. The chain uses TRBV19 and TRBJ2-1; D uncertain. Trimming removed 0 bases from V and 5 bases from J, with 11 bases in between. The germline CDR1 and CDR2 sequences are LNHDA and SQIVND (reference sequence). The CDR3 length is 15 residues. CDR3 loop: CASSIDSNRNNEQFF. As DNA, the CDR3 is TGTGCCAGTAGTATAGATTCTAACCGCAACAATGAGCAGTTCTTC.

V is TRBV30 and J is TRBJ2-1; 13 nucleotides agree with TRBD2. Per germline, CDR1 GTSNPN and CDR2 SVGIG (reference sequence). Germline trimming cut 4 bases from V and 9 bases from J; bases unmatched to any gene: 6. This CDR3 has 14 amino acids. The CDR3 DNA is TGTGCCTGGAACCGACTAGCGGGAGGTCGTGAGCAGTTCTTC. It encodes CAWNRLAGGREQFF.

The chain joins TRBV28 to TRBJ1-1, with unresolved D. Germline loops: CDR1 MDHEN, CDR2 SYDVKM. V was pared by 5 bases and J by 0 bases, with 10 bases between. The CDR3 sequence is 14 residues long. The CDR3 loop reads CASSPKYLNTEAFF. CDR3 DNA: TGTGCCAGCAGTCCTAAATACCTGAACACTGAAGCTTTCTTT.

This clone has a single count. This sequence joins TRBV4-1 and TRBJ2-2, with D perhaps TRBD2 (6 bases). Trimming removed 0 bases from V and 5 bases from J, with 10 bases in between. The germline gives CDR1 MGHRA, CDR2 YSYEKL. The CDR3 is 15 amino acids. CDR3 loop: CASSQEGRGTGELFF. As DNA, the CDR3 is TGCGCCAGCAGCCAAGAAGGTCGGGGGACCGGGGAGCTGTTTTTT.

The chain employs TRBV19 and TRBJ2-7; TRBD1 matches at 8 bases. V lost 5 bases to trimming and J lost 2 bases; unmatched junction nucleotides: 5. This CDR3 is built from 14 residues. In germline, CDR1 is LNHDA, CDR2 SQIVND (reference sequence). The CDR3: CASSEGQVAYEQYF. The CDR3 nucleotides read TGTGCCAGTAGTGAGGGACAGGTCGCCTACGAGCAGTACTTC.

The CDR3 nucleotides read TGTGCCAGCTCACCGGGACTCTCAGAGACCCAGTACTTC. Translating gives CASSPGLSETQYF. J is TRBJ2-5 and V is TRBV18; weak D call: TRBD2 (6 bases). Germline assignment: CDR1 KGHSH and CDR2 LQKENI. The V end lost 3 bases, the J end lost 4 bases, and 9 bases lay between the germline ends. The CDR3 has 13 amino acids.

The chain employs TRBV19 and TRBJ2-7, with 9 bases fitting TRBD1. Germline V gene sequence: CDR1 LNHDA, CDR2 SQIVND (reference sequence). This CDR3 has 15 amino acids. The V and J ends lost 5 bases and 3 bases, in that order; junction bases with no gene match: 8. The CDR3 here is CASSGPGQGDYEQYF. The CDR3 DNA sequence: TGTGCCAGTAGTGGCCCGGGACAGGGAGACTACGAGCAGTACTTC.

The gene calls are TRBV6-5 and TRBJ1-3; D may be TRBD1 (5 bases). Trimming cost V 2 bases and J 0 bases, with 11 bases left between them. Germline CDR1 MNHEY, CDR2 SVGAGI. This CDR3 has 16 amino acids. As DNA, the CDR3 is TGTGCCAGCAGTTACAGGCAGGGCCCCTCTGGAAACACCATATATTTT. This translates into CASSYRQGPSGNTIYF.